One sample yielded the 27 T cell receptor beta chains listed below, sequenced in a study of T cell repertoires in cytomegalovirus infection (dated by TCRdb to between 2018 and 2021). In the paper's terms, the treatment or condition label means: in vitro stimulation with specific CMV peptide epitopes to enrich CMV-specific T cells. The listed sequencing device is Illumina HiSeq 1500. TCRdb reworked the public reads: Q25 trimming with fastp, MiXCR clone assembly, productive beta chains retained. Here each entry gathers all rows of one CDR3 protein and keeps the most common genes and DNA. The sample records approximately 600,000 distinct CDR3 sequences, just under 40% of which are singletons. The ten largest make up about 46% of the sample. The antigens these receptors bind are not known. This sample comprised cultured PBMCs, obtained from culture after CMV antigen stimulation. All receptors derive from a human donor in good health (CMV status not recorded). Some clones in this sample may be carry-over from other donors' samples.

This chain links TRBV11-2 with TRBJ2-6; no clear D gene. CDR1 and CDR2 from the germline V gene are SGHAT and FQNNGV. This CDR3 comprises 14 residues. V was trimmed by 8 bases and J by 2 bases, leaving 10 bases between them. The CDR3 nucleotides are TGTGCCAGCGAAACCTCAACTGGGGCCAACGTCCTGACTTTC. Translating gives CASETSTGANVLTF.

J is TRBJ2-7 and V is TRBV7-9; TRBD2 matches 14 bases. V dropped 7 bases and J dropped 3; count of bases not matched to a gene: 5. Germline CDR1 is SEHNR and CDR2 is FQNEAQ (reference sequence). The CDR3 is 15 residues long. CDR3 amino acids: CASTMGTSGSYEQYF. CDR3 DNA sequence: TGTGCCAGCACCATGGGGACTAGCGGGAGCTACGAGCAGTACTTC.

This clonotype was seen a handful of times. The chain carries TRBV2 and TRBJ2-1, with no clear D. CDR3 length equals 14 residues. Germline CDR1 reads SNHLY; CDR2 reads FYNNEI. Trimming left V 3 bases short and J 9 bases short, with 15 bases between. The CDR3 region is CASSEGSKLGEQFF. DNA of the CDR3: TGTGCCAGCAGTGAGGGCAGCAAGTTAGGTGAGCAGTTCTTC.

This clonotype has at least ten counts. The chain recombines TRBV7-2 with TRBJ2-1; D may be TRBD2 (6 bases). CDR3 length equals 15 residues. Trimming shortened V by 7 bases and J by 3 bases, and 16 bases separated the two germline ends. Germline-derived CDR1 and CDR2 are SGHTA and FQGNSA. CDR3 amino acids: CASNNIGGSYNEQFF. CDR3 in DNA: TGTGCCAGCAACAATATTGGGGGGAGCTACAATGAGCAGTTCTTC. The variable domain in full, completed from reference TRBV7-2 and TRBJ2-1, reads GAGVSQSPSNKVTEKGKDVELRCDPISGHTALYWYRQSLGQGLEFLIYFQGNSAPDKSGLPSDRFSAERTGGSVSTLTIQRTQQEDSAVYLCASNNIGGSYNEQFFGPGTRLTVL.

The rearrangement joins TRBV25-1 to TRBJ2-6; D may be TRBD1 (5 bases). Trimming took off 2 bases at V and 4 bases at J, with 18 bases between the two ends. The CDR3 has 18 residues. In germline, CDR1 is MGHDK, CDR2 SYGVNS. In DNA, the CDR3 is TGTGCCAGCAGTGAAGGCCAAACTGGCAGGGCCGGGGCCAACGTCCTGACTTTC. The encoded protein is CASSEGQTGRAGANVLTF.

Only a few counts were recorded for this clonotype. This sequence joins TRBV7-2 and TRBJ2-1; D is ambiguous. The CDR3 spans 16 residues. V lost 1 base, J lost 2 bases, and 12 bases lay in between. Germline V CDR1 and CDR2: SGHTA, FQGNSA. CDR3 in amino acids: CASSLGLSLAYNEQFF. For the CDR3, the DNA is TGTGCCAGCAGCTTAGGACTTTCCCTAGCCTACAATGAGCAGTTCTTC.

This clonotype appeared once. The CDR3 loop is CASSVRIGGGYTF. CDR3 DNA: TGTGCCAGCAGTGTTCGGATCGGCGGTGGCTACACCTTC. The chain carries TRBV2 and TRBJ1-2; D unclear. Trimming removed 4 bases at V and 7 bases at J, with 13 bases between. The CDR3 sequence is 13 residues long. Germline V gene lookup returns CDR1 SNHLY and CDR2 FYNNEI. The complete variable domain, with remaining parts taken from reference TRBV2 and TRBJ1-2, reads EPEVTQTPSHQVTQMGQEVILRCVPISNHLYFYWYRQILGQKVEFLVSFYNNEISEKSEIFDDQFSVERPDGSNFTLKIRSTKLEDSAMYFCASSVRIGGGYTFGSGTRLTVV.

In its sample, this clonotype was seen once. This chain connects TRBV20-1 to TRBJ2-1; possibly TRBD2 for D (7 bases). The CDR3 is made up of 13 amino acids. Deletions cut 8 bases from V and 8 bases from J, with 19 bases between. The germline CDR1 and CDR2 sequences are DFQATT and SNEGSKA (reference sequence). The CDR3 region has the DNA TGCAGTTCCGGGGGGCTGGGGCGCGATGAGCAGTTCTTC. Translated: CSSGGLGRDEQFF.

This clonotype occurred once. The rearrangement joins TRBV10-3 to TRBJ2-7; 9 bases align to TRBD2. V lost 4 bases to trimming and J lost 3 bases; unmatched junction nucleotides: 1. CDR1 and CDR2 (germline): ENHRY, SYGVKD. The CDR3 is made up of 13 amino acids. The CDR3 sequence: CAISGTSDYEQYF. The DNA of the CDR3 is TGTGCCATCAGTGGGACTAGCGACTACGAGCAGTACTTC.

V and J are TRBV27 and TRBJ2-7; the D gene is possibly TRBD1 (5 bases). This CDR3 is 15 amino acids long. V was cut by 8 bases and J by 6 bases, with 23 bases left in between. Germline CDR1 reads MNHEY; CDR2 reads SMNVEV (reference sequence). CDR3: CASSKLGAQRSEQYF. CDR3 bases: TGTGCCAGCTCGAAGCTAGGGGCCCAACGGAGCGAGCAGTACTTC.

V gene TRBV7-2 combines with J gene TRBJ2-5; D not resolved. Germline V lookup: CDR1 SGHTA, CDR2 FQGNSA. The CDR3 extends over 14 amino acids. The V end lost 1 base, the J end lost 4 bases, and 10 bases lay between the germline ends. The CDR3 DNA reads as TGTGCCAGCAGCTTAGTTAGGCTCGTAGAGACCCAGTACTTC. It is translated as CASSLVRLVETQYF.

This clonotype was detected ten times or more. The chain is built from TRBV7-8 and TRBJ2-3, with D maybe TRBD2 (7 bases). V was trimmed by 5 bases and J by 3 bases, leaving 18 bases between them. The CDR3 is 16 amino acids. From germline, CDR1 is SGHVS and CDR2 FQNEAQ. CDR3 sequence reads: CASSRLGGGGTDTQYF. CDR3 nucleotides: TGTGCCAGCAGCCGACTTGGGGGCGGGGGAACAGATACGCAGTATTTT.

The J gene is TRBJ2-3, the V gene TRBV2; 8 nucleotides agree with TRBD1. The CDR3 is 14 residues long. Looked up from germline, CDR1 is SNHLY and CDR2 is FYNNEI. The V segment lost 9 bases and the J segment 2 bases; nucleotides outside the gene matches: 7. CDR3 in DNA: TGTGCCAGTAGACAGGGGACCATCACAGATACGCAGTATTTT. Its protein product is CASRQGTITDTQYF.

This clonotype was detected only a few times. The rearrangement links TRBV12-3 or TRBV12-4 to TRBJ1-1; no definite D call. With 8 bases removed from V and 10 bases from J, the gap between germline ends came to 11 bases. This CDR3 spans 10 amino acids. As DNA, the CDR3 is TGTGCCAGCCGGGAAACCGTAGCTTTCTTT. This translates into CASRETVAFF.

Turning to this clonotype: The conserved final phenylalanine or tryptophan is absent from the CDR3, which likely points to a read error. V usage is TRBV4-3 and J usage is TRBJ2-1; 7 nucleotides match TRBD2. The CDR3 extends over 14 amino acids. The ends lost 1 base at V and 7 bases at J; junction bases unmatched: 4. Germline loops: CDR1 LGHNA, CDR2 YSLEER. The CDR3 sequence is CASSQGGSINEQFL. In DNA form, the CDR3 reads TGCGCCAGCAGCCAAGGCGGGAGTATAAATGAGCAGTTCTTA.

The chain employs TRBV5-8 and TRBJ2-7, with D perhaps given as TRBD1 or TRBD2 (5 bases each). CDR3 length: 16 residues. Germline CDR1 and CDR2: SGHTS and YDEGEE. V was clipped by 8 bases and J by 3 bases, with 24 bases between them. CDR3 amino acids: CARTKKRRGAGYEQYF. CDR3 sequence (DNA): TGTGCCAGAACCAAGAAGAGAAGGGGTGCGGGCTACGAGCAGTACTTC.

The chain recombines TRBV6-6 with TRBJ2-2; no firm D call. The CDR3 length is 14 residues. Trimming removed 2 bases from V and 6 bases from J, with 10 bases in between. Germline V CDR1 and CDR2: MNHNY, SVGAGI (reference sequence). For the CDR3, the DNA is TGTGCCAGCAGTTACCTAGGTTTAGCCGGGGAGCTGTTTTTT. Amino acids: CASSYLGLAGELFF.

The gene calls are TRBV2 and TRBJ1-1; no clear D. V was trimmed by 7 bases and J by 0 bases, leaving 12 bases between them. Germline V gives CDR1 SNHLY, CDR2 FYNNEI. The CDR3 is 14 amino acids. The CDR3 region has the DNA TGTGCCAGCACGGACGGCGGGGTGAACACTGAAGCTTTCTTT. Translating gives CASTDGGVNTEAFF.

This chain joins TRBV15 and TRBJ2-5; D is perhaps TRBD1 or TRBD2 (5 bases each). V was trimmed by 3 bases and J by 3 bases, leaving 8 bases between them. The length of the CDR3 is 13 residues. From germline, CDR1 is LNHNV and CDR2 YYDKDF (reference sequence). CDR3 residues: CATSRGPKETQYF. Written as DNA, the CDR3 is TGTGCCACCAGCAGGGGACCAAAAGAGACCCAGTACTTC. Variable domain in full (rest from reference TRBV15 and TRBJ2-5): DAMVIQNPRYQVTQFGKPVTLSCSQTLNHNVMYWYQQKSSQAPKLLFHYYDKDFNNEADTPDNFQSRRPNTSFCFLDIRSPGLGDTAMYLCATSRGPKETQYFGPGTRLLVL.

V and J are TRBV27 and TRBJ2-1; tentative D call: TRBD2 (6 bases). Germline values: CDR1 MNHEY, CDR2 SMNVEV (reference sequence). Trimming removed 5 bases at V and 4 bases at J, with 15 bases between. The length of the CDR3 is 15 residues. The CDR3 protein is CASSGGSSGYNEQFF. The CDR3 region has the DNA TGTGCCAGCAGTGGAGGGAGTAGCGGTTACAATGAGCAGTTCTTC.

This clonotype turned up a few times. This rearrangement joins TRBV7-8 to TRBJ1-4; D is uncertain. Trimming pared 1 base from V and 4 bases from J, leaving 13 bases between. Germline CDR1 is SGHVS and CDR2 is FQNEAQ. The CDR3 has 16 amino acids. The DNA of the CDR3 is TGTGCCAGCAGCTTAGTCTCCACAGCATTTAATGAAAAACTGTTTTTT. Encoded protein: CASSLVSTAFNEKLFF.

This clonotype was counted ten times or more. The V gene is TRBV7-2, the J gene TRBJ2-7, with TRBD2 identical over 12 bases. Trimming took 4 bases from V and 2 from J; bases not matched to a gene: 12. This CDR3 has 18 amino acids. The V gene's germline CDR1 is SGHTA and CDR2 FQGNSA. This CDR3 reads CASSSPLAGGRPAYEQYF. CDR3 in DNA: TGTGCCAGCAGCTCTCCACTAGCGGGAGGTCGCCCCGCCTACGAGCAGTACTTC.

The chain employs TRBV5-6 and TRBJ2-4, with D perhaps matching TRBD2 (5 bases). Per the germline V gene, CDR1 is SGHDT and CDR2 is YYEEEE. The CDR3 totals 14 residues. Trimming stripped 4 bases from V and 2 bases from J, with 10 bases between. Written as DNA, the CDR3 is TGTGCCAGCAGCCTACCCGGGACCAAAAACATTCAGTACTTC. This codes for CASSLPGTKNIQYF.

In this sample, this clonotype turned up once. The chain uses TRBV7-4 and TRBJ2-3; 9 bases line up with TRBD1. Trimming removed 3 bases from V and 4 bases from J; junction bases left unmatched: 11. The CDR3 is made up of 17 amino acids. Germline V gene data show CDR1 as SGHVT and CDR2 as SQSDAQ. In nucleotides, the CDR3 is TGTGCCAGCAGCTTCCCTAAACCGGGACAGGGCCCAGATACGCAGTATTTT. It specifies CASSFPKPGQGPDTQYF.

The chain recombines TRBV6-5 with TRBJ1-3, with unresolved D. The germline V gene has CDR1 MNHEY and CDR2 SVGAGI. This CDR3 spans 17 amino acids. V gave up 3 bases and J gave up 4 bases, with 19 bases separating them. The CDR3 region has the DNA TGTGCCAGCAGTTATGAGCTCCCAGGTACCTTCGGAAACACCATATATTTT. Translated: CASSYELPGTFGNTIYF.

In this sample, this clonotype turned up a few times. The V call is TRBV11-2, the J call TRBJ2-1; no firm D call. This CDR3 is built from 14 residues. The V gene lost 7 bases and the J gene lost 6 bases, with 16 bases spanning the gap. Germline V gene data show CDR1 as SGHAT and CDR2 as FQNNGV. The CDR3 here is CASTTNRYPNEQFF. The DNA of the CDR3 is TGTGCCAGCACGACGAATCGCTACCCCAATGAGCAGTTCTTC. Drawing the rest from reference TRBV11-2 and TRBJ2-1, the complete variable domain is EAGVAQSPRYKIIEKRQSVAFWCNPISGHATLYWYQQILGQGPKLLIQFQNNGVVDDSQLPKDRFSAERLKGVDSTLKIQPAKLEDSAVYLCASTTNRYPNEQFFGPGTRLTVL.

The CDR3 nucleotides read TGTGCCAGCAGGCCAGGGAGGACCTGGGTTGGCTACACCTTC. Translation gives CASRPGRTWVGYTF. V usage is TRBV14 and J usage is TRBJ1-2; a weak D match, TRBD1 (5 bases). Trimming cost V 6 bases and J 7 bases, with 18 bases left between them. This CDR3 comprises 14 residues. CDR1 and CDR2 from the germline V gene are SGHDN and FVKESK.